This is a list of T cell receptor beta chains from one sample in a study of cytomegalovirus exposure and HLA in healthy donors. Clones were read by immunoSEQ multiplex PCR, and TCRdb kept only the in-frame ones, dropping some. This sample has around 200,000 clones, with roughly 70% found just once. The sample consisted of PBMCs. The receptors stem from a man aged 40-49 years in good health and CMV-seropositive. The CDR3 runs from the conserved cysteine through the conserved F or W. D genes are given only for firm matches. Where a row states a size, it is once, few, many or the class of an expanded clone; other rows omit it.

16	-	TRBV5-1	-	TRBJ1-2	TGCGCCAGCAGCTTGGAGGCACAGGGAAGATACGGCGGCTACACCTTC	CASSLEAQGRYGGYTF
14	TRBD1	TRBV10-3	-	TRBJ1-1	TGTGCCATCAGTTGGGACAGTATTCACACTGAAGCTTTCTTT	CAISWDSIHTEAFF
16	-	TRBV5-1	-	TRBJ1-2	TGCGCCAGCAGCTTGAGTTCAGGGGCAATGGTCTATGGCTACACCTTC	CASSLSSGAMVYGYTF
15	TRBD1	TRBV4-1	-	TRBJ1-4	TGCGCCAGCAGCCAAGAAGGACAGGGTCCCGGAAAACTGTTTTTT	CASSQEGQGPGKLFF
12	TRBD1	TRBV6-5	-	TRBJ1-6	TGTGCCAGCAGCGACAGGGTCTCACCCCTCCACTTT	CASSDRVSPLHF
16	-	TRBV9	-	TRBJ2-5	TGTGCCAGCAGCGTAGATTGGGCGACAGCCCAAGAGACCCAGTACTTC	CASSVDWATAQETQYF
14	-	TRBV6-5	-	TRBJ1-2	TGTGCCAGCAGTTACTCGGGCCAGGGATATGGCTACACCTTC	CASSYSGQGYGYTF
12	-	TRBV7-2	few	TRBJ2-7	TGTGCCAGCAGCTTAACAGGGCGCGAGCAGTACTTC	CASSLTGREQYF
15	TRBD1	TRBV11-3	few	TRBJ2-5	TGTGCCAGCAGCCTCGGGACAGATACAAAAGAGACCCAGTACTTC	CASSLGTDTKETQYF
13	TRBD1	TRBV19	-	TRBJ1-1	TGTGCCAGTAGTTCCCAGGGGGACACTGAAGCTTTCTTT	CASSSQGDTEAFF
14	-	TRBV5-1	-	TRBJ1-4	TGCGCCAGCAGCCCCAGGCAGGCTAATGAAAAACTGTTTTTT	CASSPRQANEKLFF
15	-	TRBV4-2	-	TRBJ1-1	TGTGCCAGCAGCCCTTTGGGGTCCGAGAGGGAGGAAGCTTTCTTT	CASSPLGSEREEAFF
15	TRBD2	TRBV29-1	few	TRBJ2-1	TGCAGCGTTAGGGTAGAGCGGGGGTCCGGGAATGAGCAGTTCTTC	CSVRVERGSGNEQFF
17	TRBD1	TRBV5-6	-	TRBJ1-4	TGTGCCAGCAGCCTGGGATTAACCGGGACAGGGTTTGAAAAACTGTTTTTT	CASSLGLTGTGFEKLFF
15	-	TRBV14	-	TRBJ1-1	TGTGCCAGCAGCCTAACGACAGTAGCGGGCACTGAAGCTTTCTTT	CASSLTTVAGTEAFF
15	TRBD1	TRBV9	-	TRBJ1-1	TGTGCCAGCAGCGTTGGGGGCAGGGGGGACACTGAAGCTTTCTTT	CASSVGGRGDTEAFF
15	-	TRBV28	-	TRBJ1-2	TGTGCCAGCAGTTATCTAGACAGAAACCGAGATGGCTACACCTTC	CASSYLDRNRDGYTF
18	TRBD1	TRBV2	few	TRBJ1-6	TGTGCCAGCAGTCCTAGACAGGGGGCTGTGTCCTATAATTCACCCCTCCACTTT	CASSPRQGAVSYNSPLHF
16	TRBD2	TRBV7-2	-	TRBJ2-4	TGTGCCAGCAGCTCCAGGACTAGCGGGGGGGCATCCATTCAGTACTTC	CASSSRTSGGASIQYF
16	TRBD1	TRBV5-6	-	TRBJ2-2	TGTGCCAGCAGCTTGGGGGACAGGGTAAACACCGGGGAGCTGTTTTTT	CASSLGDRVNTGELFF
15	TRBD2	TRBV5-1	-	TRBJ2-1	TGCGCCAGCAGCATTAGCGGGGGGGCAGAGAATGAGCAGTTCTTC	CASSISGGAENEQFF
15	-	TRBV28	few	TRBJ1-6	TGTGCCAGCAGTCCGAGGAGGGGGGGAAATTCACCCCTCCACTTT	CASSPRRGGNSPLHF
13	-	TRBV13	-	TRBJ1-1	TGTGCCAGCAGCTTCTACAGGAACACTGAAGCTTTCTTT	CASSFYRNTEAFF
15	TRBD1	TRBV27	once	TRBJ1-2	TGTGCCAGCAGTTCCCGGACAGGGGGGAGGGATGGCTACACCTTC	CASSSRTGGRDGYTF
17	TRBD1	TRBV4-1	-	TRBJ2-7	TGCGCCAGCAGCCAAGTAACGGGTCCGGGACAGGGCTACGAGCAGTACTTC	CASSQVTGPGQGYEQYF
16	TRBD1	TRBV4-2	-	TRBJ1-6	TGTGCCAGCAGCTTCGAACCCGGGACAGGGGACTCACCCCTCCACTTT	CASSFEPGTGDSPLHF
14	-	TRBV7-3	-	TRBJ2-7	TGTGCCAGCAGCTTGCGGCAGGGGTTCAACGAGCAGTACTTC	CASSLRQGFNEQYF
14	-	TRBV11-2	-	TRBJ1-1	TGTGCCAGCAGCTTAGTCGAGGGAAACACTGAAGCTTTCTTT	CASSLVEGNTEAFF
16	TRBD1	TRBV11-2	-	TRBJ2-2	TGTGCCAGCAGCCCAGGGACAGGGACCTACACCGGGGAGCTGTTTTTT	CASSPGTGTYTGELFF
15	-	TRBV11-2	-	TRBJ2-4	TGTGCCAGCAGCTCTACCAGGGAAGCCAAAAACATTCAGTACTTC	CASSSTREAKNIQYF
15	TRBD2	TRBV5-4	few	TRBJ2-5	TGTGCCAGCAGCCTCGGACTAGCGGGGGGAGAGACCCAGTACTTC	CASSLGLAGGETQYF
15	TRBD2	TRBV5-1	few	TRBJ2-1	TGCGCCAGCAGCGGACTAGCGGGGGCTTACAATGAGCAGTTCTTC	CASSGLAGAYNEQFF
15	-	TRBV5-1	-	TRBJ2-1	TGCGCCAGCAGCCTTGGGGACACAAGAACCAATGAGCAGTTCTTC	CASSLGDTRTNEQFF
17	-	TRBV4-1	-	TRBJ2-3	TGCGCCAGCAGCCCCGAAGAGGGCGGGGGCCCCTCAGATACGCAGTATTTT	CASSPEEGGGPSDTQYF
15	TRBD2	TRBV7-2	few	TRBJ2-3	TGTGCCAGCAGCTCTGCCGGGACTAGGATAGATACGCAGTATTTT	CASSSAGTRIDTQYF